The T cell receptor beta chain under discussion was sequenced for a study of shared clonotypes between healthy human individuals. Study findings and constraints: The study drew on few donors, limiting represented genetic and exposure-history diversity.

Comments on this clone: Antigen unknown.

Measured with immunoSEQ multiplex PCR; TCRdb has only the in-frame clones, and not every one. The table records 2 million to 2.5 million clones, approximately 95% of them present only once. V lost 0 bases, J lost 6 bases, and 7 bases stayed unmatched. Germline assignment: CDR1 LGHNA and CDR2 YNFKEQ. This CDR3 is 16 amino acids long. The sample was naive CD4+ T cells from PBMCs. Subset indicated: CD45RA+ positively selected. This rearrangement joins TRBV4-2 to TRBJ1-5; 8 bases agree with TRBD1. The receptor's source is a man between 18 and 29 years old in good health. Some clones in this sample may be carry-over from other donors' samples. CDR3 loop: CASSQEIGTGGQPQHF. CDR3 nucleotide sequence: TGTGCCAGCAGCCAAGAGATAGGAACAGGGGGTCAGCCCCAGCATTTT.